This T cell receptor (beta chain) derives from a study of shared T cell receptors in the human thymus. This clone was counted only a few times. With 2 bases removed from V and 4 bases from J, the gap between germline ends came to 11 bases. Germline CDR1 SQVTM, CDR2 ANQGSEA. CDR3 length: 13 residues. The data were produced by immunoSEQ multiplex PCR, yet TCRdb's version contains in-frame clones alone and is incomplete. The sample holds approximately 490,000 clones, approximately 78% seen once. The data were also submitted as part of a second study, on human thymus T cells.

The chain links TRBV29-1 to TRBJ1-2; tentatively, D is TRBD1 (5 bases). The sample taken for sequencing was thymocytes. This TCR came from a boy younger than two with a congenital heart defect. In DNA form, the CDR3 reads TGCAGCGTTGAACAGGGTAGTAGCTATGGCTACACCTTC. Translation gives CSVEQGSSYGYTF.